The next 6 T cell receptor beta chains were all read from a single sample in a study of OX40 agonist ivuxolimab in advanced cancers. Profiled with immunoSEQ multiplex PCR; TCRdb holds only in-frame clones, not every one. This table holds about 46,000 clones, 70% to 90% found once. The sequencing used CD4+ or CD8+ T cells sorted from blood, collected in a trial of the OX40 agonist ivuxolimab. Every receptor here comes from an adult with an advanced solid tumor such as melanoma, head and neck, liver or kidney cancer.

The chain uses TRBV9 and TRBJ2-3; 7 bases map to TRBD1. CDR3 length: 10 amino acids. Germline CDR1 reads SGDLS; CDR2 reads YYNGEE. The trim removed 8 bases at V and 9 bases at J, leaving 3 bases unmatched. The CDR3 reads CARTGETQYF. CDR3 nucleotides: TGTGCCAGAACAGGGGAGACGCAGTATTTT.

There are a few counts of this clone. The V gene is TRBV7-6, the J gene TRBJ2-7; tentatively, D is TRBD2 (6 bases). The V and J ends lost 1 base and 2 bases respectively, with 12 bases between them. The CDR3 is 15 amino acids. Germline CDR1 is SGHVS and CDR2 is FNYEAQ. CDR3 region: CASSLGASATYEQYF. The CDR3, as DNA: TGTGCCAGCAGCTTAGGTGCTAGCGCAACCTACGAGCAGTACTTC.

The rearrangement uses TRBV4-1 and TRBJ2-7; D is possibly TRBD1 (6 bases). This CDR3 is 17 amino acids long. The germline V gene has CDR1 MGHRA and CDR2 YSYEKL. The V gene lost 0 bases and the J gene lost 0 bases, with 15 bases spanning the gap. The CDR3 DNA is TGCGCCAGCAGCCAAGATAGGGGGACATTTCGCTCCTACGAGCAGTACTTC. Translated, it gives CASSQDRGTFRSYEQYF.

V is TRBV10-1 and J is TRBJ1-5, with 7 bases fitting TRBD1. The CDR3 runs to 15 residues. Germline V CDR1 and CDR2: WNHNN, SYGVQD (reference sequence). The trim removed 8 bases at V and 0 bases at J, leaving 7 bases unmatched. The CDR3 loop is CASHDRVDSNQPQHF. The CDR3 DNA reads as TGCGCCAGCCACGACAGGGTTGATAGCAATCAGCCCCAGCATTTT.

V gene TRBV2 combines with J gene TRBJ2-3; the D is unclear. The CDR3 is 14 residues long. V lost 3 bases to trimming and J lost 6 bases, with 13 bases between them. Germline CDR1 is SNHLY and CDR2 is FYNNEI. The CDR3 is CASSDEGVWDTQYF. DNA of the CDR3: TGTGCCAGCAGTGACGAAGGCGTCTGGGATACGCAGTATTTT.

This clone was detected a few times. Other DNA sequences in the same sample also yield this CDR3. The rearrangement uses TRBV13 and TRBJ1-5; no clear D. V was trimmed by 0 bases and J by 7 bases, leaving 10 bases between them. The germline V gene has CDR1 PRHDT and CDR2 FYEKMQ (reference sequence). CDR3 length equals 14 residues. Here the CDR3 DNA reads TGTGCCAGCAGCTTAGGTCAGGCCCCACAGCCCCAGCATTTT. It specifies CASSLGQAPQPQHF.